This entry is about one TCR beta chain. This clone is regarded as hyperexpanded (1% or more). Within one base of it there is no much larger clone, and no base qualities were kept. This specimen comes from a study of tacrolimus-resistant gene-edited T cells for transplant recipients (dated by TCRdb to 2020 to 2021). Looking at the study overall: Clonality and clone numbers were compared by TCRbeta sequencing between expanded FKBP12 knockout and unedited CMV-specific T cell products. As a safety check, repertoire sequencing was performed to rule out transformation-driven clonal outgrowth after gene editing. A couple of donors were sequenced, each contributing one unedited and one FKBP12 knockout CMV-specific T cell product.

Before enrichment with an IFNgamma secretion assay kit, PBMCs were stimulated for 6 hours with overlapping CMV pp65 and IE-1 peptide pools. In parallel, unmodified control products were expanded but never went through electroporation. After enrichment, the CMV-specific T cells were expanded in culture with recombinant human IL-7 and IL-15. T cell products were cultured for 21 days before cryopreservation. After activation, IFNgamma secretion was used to enrich CMV-specific T cells from PBMCs. Study-wide findings and limitations: The repertoire comparisons shown in Figure 5 rested on n = 2. Repertoires showed no Morisita similarity between donors but high similarity between knockout and unedited products from the same donor. Knockout and unedited products had comparable clonality, top-10 clone read coverage, and total clone numbers. According to the authors' conclusion, gene editing neither drastically skewed the TCRbeta repertoire nor caused excessive clonal expansion.

At the junction V is shortened by 1 base and J by 9 bases; bases outside the gene matches: 2. The CDR3 measures 13 amino acids from cysteine to phenylalanine. The CDR3 DNA has 39 bases and is translated from base 1. TCRbeta sequencing used genomic DNA through the immunoSEQ service. As for how the authors treated the data: The repertoires were analyzed in immunoSEQ ANALYZER 3.0, which was used to calculate Morisita similarity, clonality, top-10 clone coverage and total clone counts. Clonality was put on a scale on which 1 meant a monoclonal product and lower values meant a more diverse product. The table was pulled from immuneACCESS by TCRdb, which kept in-frame rearrangements only. Such tables lose some clones; where checked, under half of the loss comes from unresolved V genes, and the rest has no known cause. V, J and clone size were drawn from that table, and D and trimming were deduced from the DNA. In this sample the table shows about 690 clones, 50% of which occur a single time. The top ten hold over 80% of the sample.

The V gene is TRBV12-3 or TRBV12-4 and the J gene is TRBJ2-1; TRBD2 matches 8 bases in the middle. The sequence came from a human donor in good health, a blood donor. Sequencing input: a CMV-specific product grown in culture. The intended sense of this specimen's cell subset or site label: expanded CMV-specific T cell product isolated by IFNgamma secretion after CMV peptide stimulation. CDR3 sequence: CASSLGREAEQFF. The DNA reads as follows: TGTGCCAGCAGTTTAGGGCGGGAGGCTGAGCAGTTCTTC.